These 3 T cell receptor beta chains originate from one sample sequenced in a study of blood T cell repertoires in COVID-19. TCRdb keeps only in-frame clones here, not all; method: immunoSEQ multiplex PCR. Among around 100,000 clones listed, about three quarters were seen once. The sample was peripheral blood. The source is an elderly man with acute or convalescent COVID-19.

This chain joins TRBV11-2 and TRBJ2-1, with 14 bases identical to TRBD2. Germline trimming cut 4 bases from V and 13 bases from J; bases unmatched to any gene: 9. Looked up from germline, CDR1 is SGHAT and CDR2 is FQNNGV. CDR3 length: 15 residues. The CDR3 DNA follows: TGTGCCAGCAGCTACGGGACTAGCGGGAGTAAGGTTCAGTTCTTC. Its protein product is CASSYGTSGSKVQFF.

In its sample, this clone was seen a few times. The chain's CDR3 is CASRTRTGDIQYF. The DNA of the CDR3 is TGCGCCAGCAGGACACGGACCGGGGACATTCAGTACTTC. The chain uses TRBV5-1 and TRBJ2-4; perhaps TRBD2 as D (5 bases). This CDR3 spans 13 amino acids. In germline, CDR1 is SGHRS, CDR2 YFSETQ. V was shortened by 5 bases and J by 8 bases, with 14 bases between the two germline ends. Looking up the rest from reference TRBV5-1 and TRBJ2-4 gives the full variable domain: KAGVTQTPRYLIKTRGQQVTLSCSPISGHRSVSWYQQTPGQGLQFLFEYFSETQRNKGNFPGRFSGRQFSNSRSEMNVSTLELGDSALYLCASRTRTGDIQYFGAGTRLSVL.

A few counts support this clone. The CDR3 protein is CAWSFGTGKQPQHF. CDR3 sequence (DNA): TGTGCCTGGAGTTTTGGGACAGGAAAACAGCCCCAGCATTTT. This sequence joins TRBV30 and TRBJ1-5, with 8 bases aligning to TRBD1. Unmatched junction bases numbered 7, after V lost 2 bases and J lost 7 bases. CDR1 is GTSNPN, CDR2 SVGIG, per germline (reference sequence). The CDR3 length is 14 residues.